These 29 T cell receptor beta chains were all obtained from the same sample, sequenced in a study of T cells after yellow fever vaccination. TCRdb re-called the 5' RACE reads through MiXCR, storing one row per CDR3 protein. The profile shows under 150,000 distinct CDR3 sequences, around 7.7% of them singletons. Material: CD4+ T cells sorted from PBMCs, obtained 5 days after the yellow fever booster vaccination. Receptor source: a young man who received the YFV17D yellow fever vaccine.

This clonotype showed up many times. V usage is TRBV19 and J usage is TRBJ2-1, with D possibly being TRBD1 (7 bases). V was trimmed by 7 bases and J by 7 bases, leaving 14 bases between them. Germline V gives CDR1 LNHDA, CDR2 SQIVND (reference sequence). The CDR3 contains 13 residues. The CDR3 spells CASTDREVNEQFF. As DNA, the CDR3 is TGTGCCAGTACCGACAGGGAGGTAAATGAGCAGTTCTTC.

This clonotype was recorded at least ten times. V usage is TRBV7-2 and J usage is TRBJ2-2, with TRBD2 matching 10 bases. Germline-derived CDR1 and CDR2 are SGHTA and FQGNSA. The CDR3 covers 17 residues. The V gene end was trimmed by 5 bases and the J gene end by 5 bases; junction bases not matched to a gene: 11. CDR3 nucleotide sequence: TGTGCCAGCAGCGGAGGGAGCGGGAGGGGCTGGACCGGGGAGCTGTTTTTT. Its translation is CASSGGSGRGWTGELFF. Full variable domain (outside the CDR3, taken from reference TRBV7-2 and TRBJ2-2): GAGVSQSPSNKVTEKGKDVELRCDPISGHTALYWYRQSLGQGLEFLIYFQGNSAPDKSGLPSDRFSAERTGGSVSTLTIQRTQQEDSAVYLCASSGGSGRGWTGELFFGEGSRLTVL.

This clonotype occurred many times. The V call is TRBV2, the J call TRBJ2-3; D is uncertain. The CDR3 sequence is 15 residues long. V was pared by 4 bases and J by 0 bases, with 11 bases between. The germline CDR1 and CDR2 sequences are SNHLY and FYNNEI. The CDR3 DNA is TGTGCCAGCAGTGTGCAGAGAATTAGCACAGATACGCAGTATTTT. It specifies CASSVQRISTDTQYF.

This clonotype appeared many times. The chain recombines TRBV18 with TRBJ2-7; no firm D call. Trimming shortened V by 3 bases and J by 7 bases, and 13 bases separated the two germline ends. This CDR3 spans 13 amino acids. Germline assignment: CDR1 KGHSH and CDR2 LQKENI. CDR3 residues: CASSPVLRQEQYF. CDR3 DNA: TGTGCCAGCTCACCGGTACTGCGGCAAGAGCAGTACTTC.

This clonotype has ten or more counts. The J gene is TRBJ2-5, the V gene TRBV6-1; TRBD2 might be the D (6 bases). The V gene lost 5 bases and the J gene lost 2 bases, with 15 bases spanning the gap. CDR1 and CDR2 (germline): MNHNS, SASEGT. This CDR3 comprises 15 residues. CDR3 loop: CASSPQAGLQETQYF. The CDR3 bases are TGTGCCAGCAGTCCCCAGGCGGGGTTACAAGAGACCCAGTACTTC.

At least ten counts were recorded for this clonotype. The chain employs TRBV24-1 and TRBJ2-7; 7 bases are shared with TRBD1. Germline V gene data show CDR1 as KGHDR and CDR2 as SFDVKD. The ends lost 4 bases at V and 5 bases at J; junction bases unmatched: 4. CDR3 size: 13 residues. The CDR3 DNA is TGTGCCACCAGTGAAGCCGGGACAGACGAGCAGTACTTC. It yields the protein CATSEAGTDEQYF.

This clonotype appeared many times. The chain carries TRBV7-2 and TRBJ2-7; the match to TRBD2 covers 11 bases. J lost 1 base, V lost 5 bases, and 7 bases had no gene match. The CDR3 loop spans 16 amino acids. CDR1 is SGHTA and CDR2 is FQGNSA in the germline V gene. Here the CDR3 reads CASSIRTSGRSYEQYF. CDR3 DNA sequence: TGTGCCAGCAGCATAAGAACTAGCGGGAGATCCTACGAGCAGTACTTC.

This clonotype was seen more than once but under ten times. The rearrangement uses TRBV7-2 and TRBJ2-7, with 13 bases fitting TRBD2. The CDR3 consists of 15 residues. Germline CDR1 is SGHTA and CDR2 is FQGNSA. V trimming: 5 bases; J trimming: 4 bases; junction bases outside the gene matches: 5. The CDR3 loop is CASSRTSGSRYEQYF. In DNA form, the CDR3 reads TGTGCCAGCAGCAGGACTAGCGGGAGTCGATACGAGCAGTACTTC.

The sample holds many counts of this clonotype. The rearrangement links TRBV4-2 to TRBJ2-7; no definite D call. Trimming left V 0 bases short and J 3 bases short, with 9 bases between. The CDR3 covers 14 residues. Per the germline V gene, CDR1 is LGHNA and CDR2 is YNFKEQ. The CDR3 here is CASSQDSVSYEQYF. The CDR3, as DNA: TGTGCCAGCAGCCAAGATTCAGTCAGCTACGAGCAGTACTTC.

A note on this clonotype: This clone may be a read error of a much larger clone one base away. CDR3 in DNA: TGCGCCAGCAGCCCGGCCCTGGGAAGTGAGGAAAAACTGTTTTTT. This translates into CASSPALGSEEKLFF. This chain uses TRBV5-1 with TRBJ1-4; D unresolved. The CDR3 length is 15 residues. Trimming took off 4 bases at V and 8 bases at J, with 18 bases between the two ends. Germline loops: CDR1 SGHRS, CDR2 YFSETQ.

This clonotype occurred many times. V gene TRBV6-2 or TRBV6-3 combines with J gene TRBJ2-6; maybe TRBD1 (6 bases). The CDR3 spans 15 residues. CDR1 MNHEY and CDR2 SVGEGT come from the germline V gene. With 7 bases removed from V and 2 bases from J, the gap between germline ends came to 12 bases. As DNA, the CDR3 is TGTGCCAGCAAGGGGGATCTCGCTGGGGCCAACGTCCTGACTTTC. It specifies CASKGDLAGANVLTF.

This clonotype was counted at least ten times. The rearrangement joins TRBV5-1 to TRBJ2-1, with unresolved D. Trimming stripped 0 bases from V and 2 bases from J, with 15 bases between. From germline, CDR1 is SGHRS and CDR2 YFSETQ. The CDR3 covers 17 residues. As DNA, the CDR3 is TGCGCCAGCAGCTTGGGGCCCTCGGGCGGCACCTACAATGAGCAGTTCTTC. This codes for CASSLGPSGGTYNEQFF.

A few counts support this clonotype. This chain joins TRBV20-1 and TRBJ2-7; tentative D call: TRBD2 (6 bases). V shed 4 bases and J shed 3 bases, with 13 bases lying between them. The CDR3 length is 13 residues. From germline, CDR1 is DFQATT and CDR2 SNEGSKA (reference sequence). The CDR3: CSAIRGKVYEQYF. CDR3 in DNA: TGCAGTGCTATCCGCGGGAAGGTCTACGAGCAGTACTTC.

Ten or more counts support this clonotype. The chain links TRBV4-3 to TRBJ2-3; 11 bases match TRBD2. The CDR3 has 17 residues. Germline CDR1 LGHNA, CDR2 YSLEER. V shed 1 base and J 3 bases; nucleotides not matched to a gene: 6. CDR3 region: CASSQAPLAGVTDTQYF. Here the CDR3 DNA reads TGCGCCAGCAGCCAAGCCCCACTAGCGGGAGTTACAGATACGCAGTATTTT.

In its sample, this clonotype was seen many times. V gene TRBV12-3 or TRBV12-4 combines with J gene TRBJ2-1; D unresolved. Trimming cost V 8 bases and J 0 bases, with 8 bases left between them. This CDR3 contains 13 residues. The CDR3 spells CASDDPSYNEQFF. DNA of the CDR3: TGTGCCAGCGACGATCCCTCCTACAATGAGCAGTTCTTC.

This clonotype was counted ten times or more. The gene calls are TRBV19 and TRBJ2-2; 7 positions agree with TRBD1. V trimming: 10 bases; J trimming: 6 bases; junction bases outside the gene matches: 8. CDR1 is LNHDA and CDR2 is SQIVND in the germline V gene (reference sequence). This CDR3 spans 13 amino acids. CDR3 sequence (DNA): TGTGCCACCCAATGGACAGGCGCCGGGGAGCTGTTTTTT. Its protein product is CATQWTGAGELFF.

The rearrangement joins TRBV29-1 to TRBJ1-5, with no clear D. The CDR3 totals 13 residues. Germline CDR1 reads SQVTM; CDR2 reads ANQGSEA. Trimming removed 5 bases from V and 6 bases from J, with 14 bases in between. The CDR3 DNA reads as TGCAGCGTTCGTCTGGGGATGGGTCAGCCCCAGCATTTT. Amino acids: CSVRLGMGQPQHF.

This clonotype was picked up many times. The chain combines TRBV6-2 or TRBV6-3 with TRBJ2-7, with TRBD2 matching over 7 bases. CDR1 and CDR2 from the germline V gene are MNHEY and SVGEGT. The ends lost 0 bases at V and 2 bases at J; junction bases unmatched: 7. The CDR3 has 16 amino acids. Written as DNA, the CDR3 is TGTGCCAGCAGTTACTCTGTGGCTAGCGGCCCCTACGAGCAGTACTTC. Translating gives CASSYSVASGPYEQYF.

This clonotype has ten or more counts. The J gene is TRBJ2-5, the V gene TRBV7-8; a possible D gene is TRBD2 (5 bases). The CDR3 spans 13 residues. Per germline, CDR1 SGHVS and CDR2 FQNEAQ. V lost 5 bases, J lost 4 bases, and 11 bases lay in between. The CDR3 nucleotides are TGTGCCAGCAGCCCTCGGGATGGAGAGACCCAGTACTTC. Amino acid sequence: CASSPRDGETQYF. The full variable domain, rest sourced from reference TRBV7-8 and TRBJ2-5, is GAGVSQSPRYKVAKRGQDVALRCDPISGHVSLFWYQQALGQGPEFLTYFQNEAQLDKSGLPSDRFFAERPEGSVSTLKIQRTQQEDSAVYLCASSPRDGETQYFGPGTRLLVL.

In its sample, this clonotype was seen many times. The chain couples TRBV7-2 to TRBJ2-1, with 7 bases fitting TRBD2. V dropped 5 bases and J dropped 0; count of bases not matched to a gene: 4. CDR1 and CDR2 (germline): SGHTA, FQGNSA. The CDR3 consists of 15 residues. Here the CDR3 reads CASSLTSDSYNEQFF. DNA of the CDR3: TGTGCCAGCAGCCTAACTAGCGACTCCTACAATGAGCAGTTCTTC.

In its sample, this clonotype was seen many times. The J gene is TRBJ2-7, the V gene TRBV10-3; D is tentatively TRBD1 or TRBD2 (5 bases each). This CDR3 has 14 amino acids. The V gene lost 8 bases and the J gene lost 0 bases, with 14 bases spanning the gap. Per the germline V gene, CDR1 is ENHRY and CDR2 is SYGVKD. This CDR3 reads CAISWDPFSYEQYF. The CDR3, as DNA: TGTGCCATCTCCTGGGACCCCTTCTCCTACGAGCAGTACTTC.

The sample holds many counts of this clonotype. One end of the junction varies from germline; a read error may be responsible. The chain joins TRBV10-3 to TRBJ2-2, with D possibly being TRBD2 (5 bases). Looked up from germline, CDR1 is ENHRY and CDR2 is SYGVKD. The CDR3 is made up of 12 amino acids. The CDR3 sequence: CAISESAPPRVF. The CDR3, as DNA: TGTGCCATCAGTGAGTCGGCCCCTCCGCGGGTTTTT.

This clonotype was picked up many times. J is TRBJ1-2 and V is TRBV3-1, with TRBD1 matching over 7 bases. This CDR3 spans 13 amino acids. Germline V gene sequence: CDR1 LGHDT, CDR2 YNNKEL (reference sequence). V lost 5 bases, J lost 7 bases, and 7 bases stayed unmatched. The CDR3 sequence: CASSSRQGVGYTF. The CDR3 region has the DNA TGTGCCAGCAGCTCCCGGCAGGGGGTTGGCTACACCTTC. Variable domain in full (rest from reference TRBV3-1 and TRBJ1-2): DTAVSQTPKYLVTQMGNDKSIKCEQNLGHDTMYWYKQDSKKFLKIMFSYNNKELIINETVPNRFSPKSPDKAHLNLHINSLELGDSAVYFCASSSRQGVGYTFGSGTRLTVV.

This clonotype showed up many times. The chain has TRBV2 and TRBJ1-1; the D is unclear. The germline V and J ends were trimmed by 5 bases and 4 bases, with 5 bases remaining between them. The CDR3 length is 11 residues. Germline loops: CDR1 SNHLY, CDR2 FYNNEI. The CDR3 region has the DNA TGTGCCAGCAGTATCAGCACTGAAGCTTTCTTT. Protein: CASSISTEAFF.

J is TRBJ2-6 and V is TRBV4-3, with TRBD2 matching over 7 bases. The CDR3 loop spans 15 amino acids. The germline gives CDR1 LGHNA, CDR2 YSLEER. The V segment lost 4 bases and the J segment 2 bases; nucleotides outside the gene matches: 2. The CDR3 sequence: CASSREGAGANVLTF. Here the CDR3 DNA reads TGCGCCAGCAGCCGGGAGGGAGCTGGGGCCAACGTCCTGACTTTC.

The chain's CDR3 is CASSPSGGASSDEQYF. The CDR3 coding sequence is TGTGCCAGCTCACCATCCGGCGGTGCTAGTTCGGACGAGCAGTACTTC. The chain combines TRBV18 with TRBJ2-7; D gene ambiguous. Germline values: CDR1 KGHSH, CDR2 LQKENI. The CDR3 has 16 residues. The V and J ends lost 2 bases and 5 bases respectively, with 19 bases between them. The whole variable domain, filled in from reference TRBV18 and TRBJ2-7, reads NAGVMQNPRHLVRRRGQEARLRCSPMKGHSHVYWYRQLPEEGLKFMVYLQKENIIDESGMPKERFSAEFPKEGPSILRIQQVVRGDSAAYFCASSPSGGASSDEQYFGPGTRLTVT.

This clonotype was observed at least ten times. The gene calls are TRBV12-3 or TRBV12-4 and TRBJ1-1, with D possibly being TRBD1 (6 bases). The V and J ends lost 7 bases and 3 bases respectively, with 15 bases between them. This CDR3 region has 14 residues. The DNA for the CDR3 is TGTGCCAGCAACCACCCCGGACAGTACACTGAAGCTTTCTTT. This sequence encodes CASNHPGQYTEAFF.

This clonotype was found many times. This chain joins TRBV3-1 and TRBJ2-3, with 7 bases that match TRBD2. J gave up 5 bases and V 4 bases, and 9 bases lay outside the gene matches. The germline CDR1 and CDR2 sequences are LGHDT and YNNKEL (reference sequence). The CDR3 is made up of 15 amino acids. CDR3: CASSLLKAGVDTQYF. The CDR3 nucleotides are TGTGCCAGCAGCCTCCTAAAGGCGGGAGTAGATACGCAGTATTTT.

This clonotype was detected a few times. This chain joins TRBV30 and TRBJ1-1; D might be TRBD1 (5 bases). Trimming took 1 base from V and 9 from J, leaving 12 bases between them. Germline CDR1 and CDR2: GTSNPN and SVGIG (reference sequence). CDR3 size: 12 residues. In nucleotides, the CDR3 is TGTGCCTGGAGTGCCGGGGCACCTCAAGCTTTCTTT. Translation gives CAWSAGAPQAFF.